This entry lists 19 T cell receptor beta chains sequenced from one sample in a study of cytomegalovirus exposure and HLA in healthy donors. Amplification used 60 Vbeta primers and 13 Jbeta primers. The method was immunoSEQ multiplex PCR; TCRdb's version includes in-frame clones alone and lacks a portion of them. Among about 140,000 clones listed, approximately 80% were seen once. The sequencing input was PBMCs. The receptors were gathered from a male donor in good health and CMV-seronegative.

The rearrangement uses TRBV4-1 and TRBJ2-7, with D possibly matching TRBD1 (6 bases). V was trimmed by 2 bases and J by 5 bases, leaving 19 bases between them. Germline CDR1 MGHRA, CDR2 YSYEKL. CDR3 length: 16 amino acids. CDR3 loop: CASSQFPRDIRDEQYF. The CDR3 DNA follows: TGCGCCAGCAGCCAATTCCCCCGGGACATCAGAGACGAGCAGTACTTC.

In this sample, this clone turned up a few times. The CDR3 reads CASSVRDEQYF. The CDR3 nucleotides are TGTGCCAGCAGTGTTCGGGACGAGCAGTACTTC. The chain uses TRBV2 and TRBJ2-7, with D hard to call. V shed 4 bases and J shed 5 bases, with 6 bases lying between them. Germline CDR1 and CDR2: SNHLY and FYNNEI. The CDR3 contains 11 residues.

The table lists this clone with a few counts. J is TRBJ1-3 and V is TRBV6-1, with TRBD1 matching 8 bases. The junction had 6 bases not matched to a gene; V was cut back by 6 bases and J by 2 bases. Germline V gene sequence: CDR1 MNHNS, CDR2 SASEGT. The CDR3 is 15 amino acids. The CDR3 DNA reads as TGTGCCAGCAGAGAGAAACAGGGGGCTGGAAACACCATATATTTT. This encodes CASREKQGAGNTIYF.

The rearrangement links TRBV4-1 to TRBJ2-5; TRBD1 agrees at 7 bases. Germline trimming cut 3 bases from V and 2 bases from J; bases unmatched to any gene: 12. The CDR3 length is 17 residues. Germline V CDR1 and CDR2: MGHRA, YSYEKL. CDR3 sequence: CASSQDDLLGQQETQYF. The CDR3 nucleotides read TGCGCCAGCAGCCAGGATGACCTGCTGGGACAGCAAGAGACCCAGTACTTC.

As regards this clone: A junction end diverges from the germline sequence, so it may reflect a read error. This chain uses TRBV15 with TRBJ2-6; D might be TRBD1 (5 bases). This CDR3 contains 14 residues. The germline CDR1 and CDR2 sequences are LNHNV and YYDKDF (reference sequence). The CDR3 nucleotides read TGTGCCACCCAGGACGGCTCTGGGGCCAACGGCCTGACTTTC. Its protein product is CATQDGSGANGLTF.

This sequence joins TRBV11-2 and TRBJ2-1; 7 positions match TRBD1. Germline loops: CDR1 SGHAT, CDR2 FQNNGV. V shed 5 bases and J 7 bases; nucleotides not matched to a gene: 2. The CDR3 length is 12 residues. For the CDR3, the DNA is TGTGCCAGCAGCATACAGGGGAATGAGCAGTTCTTC. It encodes CASSIQGNEQFF. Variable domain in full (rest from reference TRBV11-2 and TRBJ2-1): EAGVAQSPRYKIIEKRQSVAFWCNPISGHATLYWYQQILGQGPKLLIQFQNNGVVDDSQLPKDRFSAERLKGVDSTLKIQPAKLEDSAVYLCASSIQGNEQFFGPGTRLTVL.

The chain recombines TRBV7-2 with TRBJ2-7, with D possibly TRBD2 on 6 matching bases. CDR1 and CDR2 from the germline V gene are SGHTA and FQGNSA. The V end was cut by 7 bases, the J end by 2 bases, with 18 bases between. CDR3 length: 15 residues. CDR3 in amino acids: CASIPNGGLPYEQYF. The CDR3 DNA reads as TGTGCCAGCATCCCTAATGGGGGACTTCCCTACGAGCAGTACTTC.

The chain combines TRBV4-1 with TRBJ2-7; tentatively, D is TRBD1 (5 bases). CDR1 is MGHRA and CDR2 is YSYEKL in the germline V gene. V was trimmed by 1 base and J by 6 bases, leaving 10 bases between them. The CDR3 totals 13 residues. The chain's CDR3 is CASSQGKGLEQYF. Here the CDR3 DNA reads TGCGCCAGCAGCCAAGGGAAGGGGCTCGAGCAGTACTTC.

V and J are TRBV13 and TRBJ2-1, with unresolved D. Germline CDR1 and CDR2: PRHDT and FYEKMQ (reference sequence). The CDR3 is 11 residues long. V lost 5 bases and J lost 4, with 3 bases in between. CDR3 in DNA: TGTGCCAGCAGCCAATACAATGAGCAGTTCTTC. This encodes CASSQYNEQFF.

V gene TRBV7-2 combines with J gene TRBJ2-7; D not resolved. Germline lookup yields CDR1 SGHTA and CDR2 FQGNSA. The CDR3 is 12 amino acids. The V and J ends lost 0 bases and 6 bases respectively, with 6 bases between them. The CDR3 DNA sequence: TGTGCCAGCAGCTTAGCGCGATTCGAGCAGTACTTC. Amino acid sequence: CASSLARFEQYF. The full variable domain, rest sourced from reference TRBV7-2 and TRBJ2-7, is GAGVSQSPSNKVTEKGKDVELRCDPISGHTALYWYRQSLGQGLEFLIYFQGNSAPDKSGLPSDRFSAERTGGSVSTLTIQRTQQEDSAVYLCASSLARFEQYFGPGTRLTVT.

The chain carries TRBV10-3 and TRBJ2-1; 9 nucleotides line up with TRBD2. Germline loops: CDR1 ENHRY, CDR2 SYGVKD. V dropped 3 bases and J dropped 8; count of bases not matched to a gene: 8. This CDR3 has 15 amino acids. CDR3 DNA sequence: TGTGCCATCAGTGACCTCGGACTAGCGAGGGATGAGCAGTTCTTC. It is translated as CAISDLGLARDEQFF.

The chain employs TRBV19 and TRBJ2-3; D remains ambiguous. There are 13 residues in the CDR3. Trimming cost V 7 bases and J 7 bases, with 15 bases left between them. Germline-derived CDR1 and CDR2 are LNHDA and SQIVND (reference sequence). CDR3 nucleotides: TGTGCCAGTAAACTAAGCAGCATAAATACGCAGTATTTT. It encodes CASKLSSINTQYF.

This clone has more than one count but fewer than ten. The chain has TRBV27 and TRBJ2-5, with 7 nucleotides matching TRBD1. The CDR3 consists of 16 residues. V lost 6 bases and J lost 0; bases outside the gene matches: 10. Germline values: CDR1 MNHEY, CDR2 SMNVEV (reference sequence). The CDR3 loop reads CASSLPGGKYQETQYF. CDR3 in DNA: TGTGCCAGCAGCCTCCCAGGGGGAAAGTACCAAGAGACCCAGTACTTC.

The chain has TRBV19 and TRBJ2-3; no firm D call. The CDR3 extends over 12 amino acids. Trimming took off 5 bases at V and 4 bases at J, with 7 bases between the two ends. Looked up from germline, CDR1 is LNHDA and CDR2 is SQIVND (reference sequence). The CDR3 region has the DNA TGTGCCAGTAGTCCACTTTCAGATACGCAGTATTTT. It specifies CASSPLSDTQYF.

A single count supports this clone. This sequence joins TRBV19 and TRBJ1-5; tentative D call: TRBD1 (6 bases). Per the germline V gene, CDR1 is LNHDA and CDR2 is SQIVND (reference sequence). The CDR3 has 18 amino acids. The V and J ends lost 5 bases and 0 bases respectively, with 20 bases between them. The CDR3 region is CASSRKSQGSASNQPQHF. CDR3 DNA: TGTGCCAGTAGTCGAAAGAGTCAGGGGAGCGCTAGCAATCAGCCCCAGCATTTT.

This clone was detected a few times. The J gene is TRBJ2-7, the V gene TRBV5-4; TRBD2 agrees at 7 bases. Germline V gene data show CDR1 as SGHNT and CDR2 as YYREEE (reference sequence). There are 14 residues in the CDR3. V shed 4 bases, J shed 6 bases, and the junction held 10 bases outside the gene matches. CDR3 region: CASSPWTSGGEQYF. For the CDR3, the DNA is TGTGCCAGCAGCCCCTGGACTAGTGGGGGCGAGCAGTACTTC.

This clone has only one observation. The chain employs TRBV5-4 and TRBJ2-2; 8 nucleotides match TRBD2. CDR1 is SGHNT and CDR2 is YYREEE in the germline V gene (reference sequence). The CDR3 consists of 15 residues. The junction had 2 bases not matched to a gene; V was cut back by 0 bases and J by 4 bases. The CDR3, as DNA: TGTGCCAGCAGCTTGGAGCTAGCGGGCACCGGGGAGCTGTTTTTT. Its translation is CASSLELAGTGELFF.

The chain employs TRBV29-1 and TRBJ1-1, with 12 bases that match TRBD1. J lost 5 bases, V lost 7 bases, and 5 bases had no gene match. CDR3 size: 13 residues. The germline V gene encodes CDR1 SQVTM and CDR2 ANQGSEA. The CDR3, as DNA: TGCAGCGGGTGGGACAGGGGGCAAACTGAAGCTTTCTTT. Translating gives CSGWDRGQTEAFF.

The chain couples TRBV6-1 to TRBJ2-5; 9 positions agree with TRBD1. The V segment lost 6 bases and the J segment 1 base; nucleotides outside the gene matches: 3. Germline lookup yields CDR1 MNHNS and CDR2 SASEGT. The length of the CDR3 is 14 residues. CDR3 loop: CASSRTGVQETQYF. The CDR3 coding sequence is TGTGCCAGCAGCCGGACAGGGGTCCAAGAGACCCAGTACTTC.